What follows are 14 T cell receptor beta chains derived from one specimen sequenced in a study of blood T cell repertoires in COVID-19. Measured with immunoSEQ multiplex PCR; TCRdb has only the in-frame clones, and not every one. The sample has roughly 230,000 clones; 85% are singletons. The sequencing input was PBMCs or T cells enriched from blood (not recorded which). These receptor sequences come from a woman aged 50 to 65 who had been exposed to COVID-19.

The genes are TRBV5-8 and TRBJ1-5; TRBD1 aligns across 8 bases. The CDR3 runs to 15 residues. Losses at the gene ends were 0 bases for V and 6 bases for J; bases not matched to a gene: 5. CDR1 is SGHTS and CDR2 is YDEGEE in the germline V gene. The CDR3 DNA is TGTGCCAGCAGCTTGGCCAGGGGGCGGGTTCAGCCCCAGCATTTT. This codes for CASSLARGRVQPQHF.

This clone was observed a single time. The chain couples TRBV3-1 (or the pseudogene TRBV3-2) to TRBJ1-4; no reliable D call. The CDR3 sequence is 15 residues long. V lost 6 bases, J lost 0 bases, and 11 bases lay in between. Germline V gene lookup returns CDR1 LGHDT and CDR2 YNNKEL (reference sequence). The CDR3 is CASSIRAATNEKLFF. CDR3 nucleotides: TGTGCCAGCAGTATAAGAGCCGCAACTAATGAAAAACTGTTTTTT.

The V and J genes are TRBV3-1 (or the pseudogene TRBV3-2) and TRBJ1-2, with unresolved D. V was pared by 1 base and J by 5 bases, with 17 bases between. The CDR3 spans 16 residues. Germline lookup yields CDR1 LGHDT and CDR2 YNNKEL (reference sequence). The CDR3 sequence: CASSQATSLYLYGYTF. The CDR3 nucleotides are TGTGCCAGCAGCCAAGCTACTAGCCTATATTTATATGGCTACACCTTC.

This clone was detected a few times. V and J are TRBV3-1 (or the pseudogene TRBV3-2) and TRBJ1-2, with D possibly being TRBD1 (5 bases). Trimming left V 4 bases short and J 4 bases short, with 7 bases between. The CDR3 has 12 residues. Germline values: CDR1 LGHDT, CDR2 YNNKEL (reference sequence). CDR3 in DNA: TGTGCCAGCAGCCCTGACAGCTATGGCTACACCTTC. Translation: CASSPDSYGYTF.

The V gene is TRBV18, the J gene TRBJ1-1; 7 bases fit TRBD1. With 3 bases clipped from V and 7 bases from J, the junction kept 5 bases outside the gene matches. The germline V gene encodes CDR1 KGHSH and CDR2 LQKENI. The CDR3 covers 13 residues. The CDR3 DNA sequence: TGTGCCAGCTCACCGGGACAGAGAGATGAAGCTTTCTTT. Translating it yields CASSPGQRDEAFF.

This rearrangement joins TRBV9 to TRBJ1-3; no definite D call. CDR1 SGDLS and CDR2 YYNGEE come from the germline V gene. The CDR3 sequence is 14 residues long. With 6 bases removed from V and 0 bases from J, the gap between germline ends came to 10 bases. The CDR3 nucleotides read TGTGCCAGCAAACCAGGCGCCTCTGGAAACACCATATATTTT. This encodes CASKPGASGNTIYF.

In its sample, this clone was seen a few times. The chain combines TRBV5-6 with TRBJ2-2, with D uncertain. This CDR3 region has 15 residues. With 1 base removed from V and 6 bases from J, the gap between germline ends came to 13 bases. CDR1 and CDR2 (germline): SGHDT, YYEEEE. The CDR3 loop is CASSLRRNLAGELFF. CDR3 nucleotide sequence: TGTGCCAGCAGCTTGCGCAGGAACCTGGCCGGGGAGCTGTTTTTT.

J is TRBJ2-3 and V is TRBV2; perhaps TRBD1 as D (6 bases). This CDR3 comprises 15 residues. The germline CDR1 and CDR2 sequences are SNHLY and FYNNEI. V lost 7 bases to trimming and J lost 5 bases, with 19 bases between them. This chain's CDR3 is CASKVSDRERDTQYF. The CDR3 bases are TGTGCCAGCAAGGTTTCGGACAGAGAGAGAGATACGCAGTATTTT.

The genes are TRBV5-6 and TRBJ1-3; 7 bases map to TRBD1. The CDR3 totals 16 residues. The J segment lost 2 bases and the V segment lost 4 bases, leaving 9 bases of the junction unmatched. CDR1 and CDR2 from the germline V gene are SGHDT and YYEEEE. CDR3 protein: CASSLIEGAAGNTIYF. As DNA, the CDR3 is TGTGCCAGCAGCCTGATTGAGGGGGCAGCTGGAAACACCATATATTTT. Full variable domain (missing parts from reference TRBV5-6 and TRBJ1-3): DAGVTQSPTHLIKTRGQQVTLRCSPKSGHDTVSWYQQALGQGPQFIFQYYEEEERQRGNFPDRFSGHQFPNYSSELNVNALLLGDSALYLCASSLIEGAAGNTIYFGEGSWLTVV.

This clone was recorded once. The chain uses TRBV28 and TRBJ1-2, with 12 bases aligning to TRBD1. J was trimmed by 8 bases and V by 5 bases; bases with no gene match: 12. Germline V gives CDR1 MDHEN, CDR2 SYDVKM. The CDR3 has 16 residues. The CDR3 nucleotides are TGTGCCAGCAGTACCCTCGGGGGACAGGGGGCGGGAGGCTACACCTTC. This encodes CASSTLGGQGAGGYTF.

Here the CDR3 reads CASGRQGHGYTF. The CDR3 DNA sequence: TGTGCCAGTGGACGACAGGGTCACGGCTACACCTTC. This chain connects TRBV6-5 to TRBJ1-2; 7 nucleotides line up with TRBD1. CDR1 MNHEY and CDR2 SVGAGI come from the germline V gene. With V trimmed by 9 bases and J by 8 bases, 9 bases remained unmatched. This CDR3 spans 12 amino acids.

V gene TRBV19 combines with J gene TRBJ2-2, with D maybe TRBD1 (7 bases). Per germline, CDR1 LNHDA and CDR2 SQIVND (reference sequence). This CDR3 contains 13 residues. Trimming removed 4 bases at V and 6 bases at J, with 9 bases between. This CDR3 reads CASSTRGAGELFF. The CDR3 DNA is TGTGCCAGTAGTACCAGGGGGGCCGGGGAGCTGTTTTTT.

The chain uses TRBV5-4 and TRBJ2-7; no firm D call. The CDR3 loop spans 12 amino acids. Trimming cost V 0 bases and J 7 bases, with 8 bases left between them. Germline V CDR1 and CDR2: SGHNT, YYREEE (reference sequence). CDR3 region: CASSLETVEQYF. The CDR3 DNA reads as TGTGCCAGCAGCTTGGAGACTGTAGAGCAGTACTTC.

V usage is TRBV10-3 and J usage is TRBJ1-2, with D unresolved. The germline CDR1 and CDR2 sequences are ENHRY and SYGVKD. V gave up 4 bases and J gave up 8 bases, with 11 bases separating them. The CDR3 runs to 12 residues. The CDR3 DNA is TGTGCCATCAGTGGGAGTTTGGAAGGCTACACCTTC. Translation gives CAISGSLEGYTF.